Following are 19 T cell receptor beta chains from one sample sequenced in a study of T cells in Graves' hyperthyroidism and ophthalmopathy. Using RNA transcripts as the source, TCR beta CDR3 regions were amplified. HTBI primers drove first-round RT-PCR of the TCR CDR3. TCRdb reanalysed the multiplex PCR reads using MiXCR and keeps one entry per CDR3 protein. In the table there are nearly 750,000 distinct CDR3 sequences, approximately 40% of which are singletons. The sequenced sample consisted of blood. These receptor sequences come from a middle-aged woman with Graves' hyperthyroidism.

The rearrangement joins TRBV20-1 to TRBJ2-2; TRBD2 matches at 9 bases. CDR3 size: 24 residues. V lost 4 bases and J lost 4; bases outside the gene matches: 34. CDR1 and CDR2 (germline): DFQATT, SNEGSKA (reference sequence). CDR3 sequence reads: CSATPYYNDRVVSGRSLSTGELFF. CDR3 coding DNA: TGCAGTGCTACCCCTTATTACAATGACAGGGTTGTAAGCGGGAGGTCCCTAAGCACCGGGGAGCTGTTTTTT.

The chain's CDR3 is CASSYGGTGGEAFF. Written as DNA, the CDR3 is TGTGCCAGCAGCTATGGGGGGACAGGCGGCGAGGCTTTCTTT. The gene calls are TRBV7-9 and TRBJ1-1; 8 bases line up with TRBD1. Trimming at V came to 4 bases and at J to 11 bases, leaving 12 bases not matched to a gene. Germline V gene lookup returns CDR1 SEHNR and CDR2 FQNEAQ (reference sequence). The length of the CDR3 is 14 residues.

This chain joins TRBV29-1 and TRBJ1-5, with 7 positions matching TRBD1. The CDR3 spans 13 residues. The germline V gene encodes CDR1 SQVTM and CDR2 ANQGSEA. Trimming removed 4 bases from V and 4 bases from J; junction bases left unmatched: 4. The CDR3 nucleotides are TGCAGCGTTGGGGGACAGATTAATCAGCCCCAGCATTTT. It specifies CSVGGQINQPQHF.

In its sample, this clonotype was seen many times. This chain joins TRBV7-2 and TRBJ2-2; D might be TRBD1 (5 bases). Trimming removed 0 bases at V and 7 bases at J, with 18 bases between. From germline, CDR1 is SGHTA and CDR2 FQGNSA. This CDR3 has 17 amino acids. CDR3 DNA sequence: TGTGCCAGCAGCTTAGCGCGATGGGCATCAGACAGCGGGGAGCTGTTTTTT. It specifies CASSLARWASDSGELFF.

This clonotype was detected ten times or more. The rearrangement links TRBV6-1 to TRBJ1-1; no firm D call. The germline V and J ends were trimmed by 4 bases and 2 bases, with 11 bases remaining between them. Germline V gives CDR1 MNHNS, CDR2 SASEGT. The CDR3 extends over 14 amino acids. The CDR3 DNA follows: TGTGCCAGCAGTGGCCGGACGGACAACACTGAAGCTTTCTTT. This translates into CASSGRTDNTEAFF.

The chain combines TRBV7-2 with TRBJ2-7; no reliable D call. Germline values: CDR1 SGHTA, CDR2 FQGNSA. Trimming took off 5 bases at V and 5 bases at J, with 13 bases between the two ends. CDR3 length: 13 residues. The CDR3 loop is CASSQVTSHEQYF. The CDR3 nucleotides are TGTGCCAGCAGCCAAGTTACGAGTCACGAGCAGTACTTC.

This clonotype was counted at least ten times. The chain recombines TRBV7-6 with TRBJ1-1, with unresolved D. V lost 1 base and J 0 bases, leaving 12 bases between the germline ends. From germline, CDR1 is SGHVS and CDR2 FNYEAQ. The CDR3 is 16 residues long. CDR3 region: CASSLEVELLNTEAFF. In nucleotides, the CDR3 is TGTGCCAGCAGCTTAGAGGTCGAACTGTTGAACACTGAAGCTTTCTTT.

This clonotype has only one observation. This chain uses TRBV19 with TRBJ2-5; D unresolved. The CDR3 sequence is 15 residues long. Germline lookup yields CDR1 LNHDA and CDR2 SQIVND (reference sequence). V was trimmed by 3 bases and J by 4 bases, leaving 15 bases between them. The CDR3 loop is CASSIGGSWAETQYF. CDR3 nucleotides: TGTGCCAGTAGTATTGGTGGTAGCTGGGCAGAGACCCAGTACTTC.

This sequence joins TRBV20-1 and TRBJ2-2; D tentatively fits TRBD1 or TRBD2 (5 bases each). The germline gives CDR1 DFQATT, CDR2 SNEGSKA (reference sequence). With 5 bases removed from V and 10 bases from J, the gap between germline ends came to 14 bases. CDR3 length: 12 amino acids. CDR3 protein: CSAYQGPAELFF. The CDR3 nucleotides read TGCAGTGCTTATCAGGGACCCGCGGAGCTGTTTTTT.

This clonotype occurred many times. The CDR3 here is CASSQGGFDSPLHF. In nucleotides, the CDR3 is TGTGCCAGCAGCCAAGGAGGGTTCGATTCACCCCTCCACTTT. The J gene is TRBJ1-6, the V gene TRBV3-1, with unresolved D. Trimming removed 1 base at V and 8 bases at J, with 9 bases between. Germline-derived CDR1 and CDR2 are LGHDT and YNNKEL (reference sequence). The CDR3 has 14 amino acids. Full variable domain (rest looked up from reference TRBV3-1 and TRBJ1-6): DTAVSQTPKYLVTQMGNDKSIKCEQNLGHDTMYWYKQDSKKFLKIMFSYNNKELIINETVPNRFSPKSPDKAHLNLHINSLELGDSAVYFCASSQGGFDSPLHFGNGTRLTVT.

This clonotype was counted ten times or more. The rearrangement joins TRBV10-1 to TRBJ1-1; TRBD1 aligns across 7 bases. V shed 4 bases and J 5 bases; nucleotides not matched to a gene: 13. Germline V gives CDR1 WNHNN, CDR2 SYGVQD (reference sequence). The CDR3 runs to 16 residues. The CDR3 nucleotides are TGCGCCAGCAGTGTTTCAGCGGGACAGCCGCTTACTGAAGCTTTCTTT. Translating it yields CASSVSAGQPLTEAFF.

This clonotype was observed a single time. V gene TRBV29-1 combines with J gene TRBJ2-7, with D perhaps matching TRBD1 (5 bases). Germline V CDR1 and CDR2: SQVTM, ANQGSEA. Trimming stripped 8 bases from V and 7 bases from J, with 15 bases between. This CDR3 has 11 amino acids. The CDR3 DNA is TGCAGCTTAGTCCAGGGCTTAGAGCAGTACTTC. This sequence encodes CSLVQGLEQYF.

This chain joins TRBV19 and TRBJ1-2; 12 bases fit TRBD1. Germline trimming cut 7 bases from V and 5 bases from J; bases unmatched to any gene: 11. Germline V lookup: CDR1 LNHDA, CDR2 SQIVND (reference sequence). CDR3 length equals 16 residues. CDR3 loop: CASTFAGTGGSYGYTF. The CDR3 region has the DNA TGTGCCAGTACCTTTGCCGGGACAGGGGGCTCTTATGGCTACACCTTC. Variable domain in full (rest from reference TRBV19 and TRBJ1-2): DGGITQSPKYLFRKEGQNVTLSCEQNLNHDAMYWYRQDPGQGLRLIYYSQIVNDFQKGDIAEGYSVSREKKESFPLTVTSAQKNPTAFYLCASTFAGTGGSYGYTFGSGTRLTVV.

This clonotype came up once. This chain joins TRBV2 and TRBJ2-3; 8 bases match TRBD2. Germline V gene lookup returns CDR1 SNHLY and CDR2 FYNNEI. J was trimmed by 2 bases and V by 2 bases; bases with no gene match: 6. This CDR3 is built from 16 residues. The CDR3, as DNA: TGTGCCAGCAGTGAACCGGGGGGGAGGGCCACAGATACGCAGTATTTT. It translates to CASSEPGGRATDTQYF.

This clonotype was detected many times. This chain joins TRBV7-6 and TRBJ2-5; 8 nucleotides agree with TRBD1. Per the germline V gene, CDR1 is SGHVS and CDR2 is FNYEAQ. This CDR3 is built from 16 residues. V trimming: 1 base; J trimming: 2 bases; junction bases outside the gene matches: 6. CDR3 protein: CASSLGGQGWQETQYF. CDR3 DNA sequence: TGTGCCAGCAGCTTAGGAGGACAGGGCTGGCAAGAGACCCAGTACTTC.

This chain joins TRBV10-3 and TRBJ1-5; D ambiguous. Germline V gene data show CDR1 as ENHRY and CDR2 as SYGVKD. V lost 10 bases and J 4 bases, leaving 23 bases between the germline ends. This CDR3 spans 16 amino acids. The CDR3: CASRQVAGRRNQPQHF. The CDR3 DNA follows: TGTGCCAGCCGCCAAGTAGCCGGGAGAAGAAATCAGCCCCAGCATTTT.

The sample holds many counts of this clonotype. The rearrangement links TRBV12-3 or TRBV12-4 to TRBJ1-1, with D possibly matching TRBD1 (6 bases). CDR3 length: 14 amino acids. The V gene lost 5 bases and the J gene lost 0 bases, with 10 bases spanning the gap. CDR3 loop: CASSKQGVNTEAFF. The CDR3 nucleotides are TGTGCCAGCAGTAAACAGGGCGTGAACACTGAAGCTTTCTTT.

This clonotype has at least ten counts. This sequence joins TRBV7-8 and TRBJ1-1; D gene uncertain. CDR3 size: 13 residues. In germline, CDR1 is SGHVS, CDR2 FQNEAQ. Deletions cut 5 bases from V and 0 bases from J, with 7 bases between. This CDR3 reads CASSPVLNTEAFF. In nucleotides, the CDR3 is TGTGCCAGCAGCCCCGTCTTGAACACTGAAGCTTTCTTT.

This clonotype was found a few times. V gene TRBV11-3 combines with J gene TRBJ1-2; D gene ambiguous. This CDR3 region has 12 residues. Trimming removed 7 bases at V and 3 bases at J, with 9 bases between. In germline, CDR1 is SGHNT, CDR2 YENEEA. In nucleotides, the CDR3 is TGTGCCAGCATTCTGAAGGACTATGGCTACACCTTC. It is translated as CASILKDYGYTF.